A selection of T cell receptor beta chains follows, all from one sample in a study of cytomegalovirus exposure and HLA in healthy donors. Data came from immunoSEQ multiplex PCR; TCRdb stores just in-frame clones and leaves some out. The sample lists some 190,000 clones, roughly 86% occurring once. Sequencing was done on a sample of PBMCs. Source of these receptors: a man aged 25 to 40 in good health and CMV-seropositive. CDR3s include the opening cysteine and the closing phenylalanine or tryptophan. The order of the fields is D gene, J gene, V gene, clone size, CDR3 DNA, CDR3 protein. D genes are given only for firm matches. Clone size is given for some rows only: seen once, a few or many times, or a class if the clone is expanded.

D: TRBD2; J: TRBJ2-2; V: TRBV18; size: once; DNA: TGTGCCAGCTCACCACCGGGACTAGCGGGAGTGTCCGGGGAGCTGTTTTTT; CDR3: CASSPPGLAGVSGELFF
D: NA; J: TRBJ2-3; V: TRBV7-8; size: NA; DNA: TGTGCCAGCAGAAATCAGGGGATAGGTACAGATACGCAGTATTTT; CDR3: CASRNQGIGTDTQYF
D: NA; J: TRBJ2-4; V: TRBV19; size: NA; DNA: TGTGCCAGTAGTCTTAGGGCCAGTGCGAGCATTCAGTACTTC; CDR3: CASSLRASASIQYF
D: NA; J: TRBJ2-7; V: TRBV7-6; size: once; DNA: TGTGCCAGCAGCACCCGGGACCTAGCCTACGAGCAGTACTTC; CDR3: CASSTRDLAYEQYF
D: NA; J: TRBJ2-2; V: TRBV9; size: NA; DNA: TGTGCCAGCAGCGTAGGCCCGACGAACACCGGGGAGCTGTTTTTT; CDR3: CASSVGPTNTGELFF
D: NA; J: TRBJ2-5; V: TRBV4-1; size: NA; DNA: TGCGCCAGCAGCCAAGAGGTTGTCGGAGAGACCCAGTACTTC; CDR3: CASSQEVVGETQYF
D: NA; J: TRBJ2-7; V: TRBV6-1; size: NA; DNA: TGTGCCAGCAGCCGGACGGGTGAGTCTGGCGAGCAGTACTTC; CDR3: CASSRTGESGEQYF
D: NA; J: TRBJ2-2; V: TRBV7-6; size: few; DNA: TGTGCCAGCAGCTACTATCAGGGCAAAGCGAACACCGGGGAGCTGTTTTTT; CDR3: CASSYYQGKANTGELFF
D: NA; J: TRBJ1-2; V: TRBV7-8; size: NA; DNA: TGTGCCAGCAGCCATGACAGTCTCTATGGCTACACCTTC; CDR3: CASSHDSLYGYTF
D: NA; J: TRBJ2-1; V: TRBV5-4; size: NA; DNA: TGTGCCAGCAGCTTGGTTGCTAGTCGGGATGAGCAGTTCTTC; CDR3: CASSLVASRDEQFF
D: NA; J: TRBJ1-1; V: TRBV11-3; size: NA; DNA: TGTGCCAGCGGGGCGGTGGAAAAGAACACTGAAGCTTTCTTT; CDR3: CASGAVEKNTEAFF
D: NA; J: TRBJ1-1; V: TRBV7-9; size: NA; DNA: TGTGCCAGCAGCTTAGGGGCCGGGAACACTGAAGCTTTCTTT; CDR3: CASSLGAGNTEAFF
D: NA; J: TRBJ2-2; V: TRBV6-1; size: NA; DNA: TGTGCCAGCAGTGGACCCCGTGGAGGGGTCGGCGGGGAGCTGTTTTTT; CDR3: CASSGPRGGVGGELFF
D: TRBD2; J: TRBJ2-7; V: TRBV7-6; size: once; DNA: TGTGCCAGCAGCTCAACCCGCGGGGGCGAGCAGTACTTC; CDR3: CASSSTRGGEQYF
D: NA; J: TRBJ2-1; V: TRBV9; size: NA; DNA: TGTGCCAGCAGCGTAGTCGGTTCCTACAATGAGCAGTTCTTC; CDR3: CASSVVGSYNEQFF
D: NA; J: TRBJ2-2; V: TRBV11-2; size: NA; DNA: TGTGCCAGCAGCCATATGGGCGGGGAGCTGTTTTTT; CDR3: CASSHMGGELFF
D: NA; J: TRBJ1-5; V: TRBV5-6; size: NA; DNA: TGTGCCAGCAGCTTGGAAGGCACCTATCAGCCCCAGCATTTT; CDR3: CASSLEGTYQPQHF
D: NA; J: TRBJ1-3; V: TRBV28; size: NA; DNA: TGTGCCAGCAGTTTAGGAAGGGGGTCTGGAAACACCATATATTTT; CDR3: CASSLGRGSGNTIYF
D: TRBD1; J: TRBJ2-7; V: TRBV5-1; size: NA; DNA: TGCGCCAGCAGCATTTCCGGGACAGGGGGTCACGAGCAGTACTTC; CDR3: CASSISGTGGHEQYF
D: TRBD1; J: TRBJ2-3; V: TRBV9; size: NA; DNA: TGTGCCAGCAGGGCGGGACAGGGGCTCAACCCTAGCACAGATACGCAGTATTTT; CDR3: CASRAGQGLNPSTDTQYF
D: NA; J: TRBJ2-7; V: TRBV11-2; size: NA; DNA: TGTGCCAGCAGCTTATCCTTTCGGGGTCCGGGACCAAGCGGAGAGCAGTACTTC; CDR3: CASSLSFRGPGPSGEQYF
D: TRBD1; J: TRBJ1-2; V: TRBV6-5; size: NA; DNA: TGTGCCAGCAGGCGGACAGGCACTAACTATGGCTACACCTTC; CDR3: CASRRTGTNYGYTF
D: NA; J: TRBJ2-7; V: TRBV27; size: NA; DNA: TGTGCCAGCAGGATGACGAGGGTTGAGGAGCAGTACTTC; CDR3: CASRMTRVEEQYF
D: TRBD2; J: TRBJ2-5; V: TRBV2; size: NA; DNA: TGTGCCAGCAGCCCCCGAGGACTAGCTGCGCGGGAGACCCAGTACTTC; CDR3: CASSPRGLAARETQYF
D: NA; J: TRBJ2-7; V: TRBV6-6; size: NA; DNA: TGTGCCAGCAGTTACTCGGACGAGCAGTACTTC; CDR3: CASSYSDEQYF
D: NA; J: TRBJ1-1; V: TRBV5-1; size: NA; DNA: TGCGCCAGCAGCTTGAAAGAGCATCAGGGCATTTCCATGAACACTGAAGCTTTCTTT; CDR3: CASSLKEHQGISMNTEAFF
D: TRBD1; J: TRBJ2-7; V: TRBV25-1; size: NA; DNA: TGTGCCAGCAGTCAACCGGGACAGGGGGCCTACGAGCAGTACTTC; CDR3: CASSQPGQGAYEQYF
D: NA; J: TRBJ1-4; V: TRBV28; size: NA; DNA: TGTGCCAGCAGGGCTACATCAACTAATGAAAAACTGTTTTTT; CDR3: CASRATSTNEKLFF
D: TRBD2; J: TRBJ2-7; V: TRBV7-2; size: NA; DNA: TGTGCCAGCAGCTTAGGTCTAGCGGGGGGCGGAGGTCAGGTGCAGTACTTC; CDR3: CASSLGLAGGGGQVQYF
D: TRBD2; J: TRBJ2-1; V: TRBV7-3; size: NA; DNA: TGTGCCAGCAGCTTAGTAGCTAGCGGGAGCTTAGATGAGCAGTTCTTC; CDR3: CASSLVASGSLDEQFF
D: TRBD2; J: TRBJ2-7; V: TRBV6-5; size: NA; DNA: TGTGCCAGCAGTCTGCAGCGGGGCAGCTACGAGCAGTACTTC; CDR3: CASSLQRGSYEQYF
D: NA; J: TRBJ2-1; V: TRBV15; size: NA; DNA: TGTGCCACCAGCAGAGATTCTAGCTCCTACAATGAGCAGTTCTTC; CDR3: CATSRDSSSYNEQFF
D: NA; J: TRBJ2-7; V: TRBV20-1; size: NA; DNA: TGCAGTGCTAGAACTGGGGGCGAGCAGTACTTC; CDR3: CSARTGGEQYF
D: NA; J: TRBJ2-7; V: TRBV30; size: NA; DNA: TGTGCCTGGAGTCTCGGACAGCCCTACGAGCAGTACTTC; CDR3: CAWSLGQPYEQYF
D: NA; J: TRBJ2-1; V: TRBV6-1; size: once; DNA: TGTGCCAGCTCCAGGGCGGGACTGAACTGGGATGAGCAGTTCTTC; CDR3: CASSRAGLNWDEQFF
D: NA; J: TRBJ2-5; V: TRBV28; size: NA; DNA: TGTGCCAGCAGCTCCGGGATCCAAGAGACCCAGTACTTC; CDR3: CASSSGIQETQYF
D: TRBD1; J: TRBJ2-1; V: TRBV5-1; size: NA; DNA: TGCGCCAGCTCGTCTGGGACAGGGAGCTACAATGAGCAGTTCTTC; CDR3: CASSSGTGSYNEQFF
D: NA; J: TRBJ1-3; V: TRBV2; size: NA; DNA: TGTGCCAGCAGTGGCCGAAACACCATATATTTT; CDR3: CASSGRNTIYF
D: NA; J: TRBJ2-1; V: TRBV2; size: once; DNA: TGTGCCAGCAGTGGAGTGCCGACCGAGTTCTTC; CDR3: CASSGVPTEFF
D: NA; J: TRBJ1-1; V: TRBV29-1; size: NA; DNA: TGCAGCGGAGGGGAGACAGCTAACACTGAAGCTTTCTTT; CDR3: CSGGETANTEAFF
D: TRBD1; J: TRBJ1-1; V: TRBV7-9; size: NA; DNA: TGTGCCAGCAGCTTTAAGACAGGGTCGGACACTGAAGCTTTCTTT; CDR3: CASSFKTGSDTEAFF
D: NA; J: TRBJ2-1; V: TRBV28; size: NA; DNA: TGTGCCAGCAGTCTCCTCGAGGAGTCCTACAATGAGCAGTTCTTC; CDR3: CASSLLEESYNEQFF
D: TRBD1; J: TRBJ2-7; V: TRBV19; size: NA; DNA: TGTGCCAGTAGTCAAGGACAGGGGATTTACGAGCAGTACTTC; CDR3: CASSQGQGIYEQYF
D: NA; J: TRBJ1-1; V: TRBV27; size: NA; DNA: TGTGCCAGCTGGATCGGACAGACGAACACTGAAGCTTTCTTT; CDR3: CASWIGQTNTEAFF
D: TRBD1; J: TRBJ2-7; V: TRBV11-2; size: NA; DNA: TGTGCCAGCAGCTTAGATGTTGGCAGGGGGCTTCTCCACGAGCAGTACTTC; CDR3: CASSLDVGRGLLHEQYF
D: TRBD1; J: TRBJ1-2; V: TRBV27; size: NA; DNA: TGTGCCAGCACCTCCCTAGGGACCTATGGGGGACAGGGGGAAGGCTACACCTTC; CDR3: CASTSLGTYGGQGEGYTF